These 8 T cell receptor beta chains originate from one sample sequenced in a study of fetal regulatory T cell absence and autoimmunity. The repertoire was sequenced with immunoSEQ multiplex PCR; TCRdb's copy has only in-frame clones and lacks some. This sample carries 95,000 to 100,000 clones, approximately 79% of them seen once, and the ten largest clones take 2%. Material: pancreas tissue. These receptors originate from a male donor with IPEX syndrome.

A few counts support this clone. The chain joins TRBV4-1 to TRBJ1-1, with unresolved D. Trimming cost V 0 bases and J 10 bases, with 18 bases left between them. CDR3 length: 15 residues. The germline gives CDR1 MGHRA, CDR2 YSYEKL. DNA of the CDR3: TGCGCCAGCAGCCAAGAGGGAAGTATACTCCTGGGAGCTTTCTTT. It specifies CASSQEGSILLGAFF.

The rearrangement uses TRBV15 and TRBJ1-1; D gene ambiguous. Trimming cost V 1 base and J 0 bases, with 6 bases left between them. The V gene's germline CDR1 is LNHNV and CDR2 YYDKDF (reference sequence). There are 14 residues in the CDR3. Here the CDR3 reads CATSRARVNTEAFF. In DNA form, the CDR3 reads TGTGCCACCAGCAGAGCGCGGGTGAACACTGAAGCTTTCTTT. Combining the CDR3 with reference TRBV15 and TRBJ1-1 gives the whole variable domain DAMVIQNPRYQVTQFGKPVTLSCSQTLNHNVMYWYQQKSSQAPKLLFHYYDKDFNNEADTPDNFQSRRPNTSFCFLDIRSPGLGDTAMYLCATSRARVNTEAFFGQGTRLTVV.

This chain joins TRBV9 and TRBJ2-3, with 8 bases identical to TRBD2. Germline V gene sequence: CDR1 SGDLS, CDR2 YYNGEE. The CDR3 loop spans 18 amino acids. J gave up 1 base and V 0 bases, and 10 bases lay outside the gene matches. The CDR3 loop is CASSVALGDGRGTDTQYF. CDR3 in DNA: TGTGCCAGCAGCGTAGCCCTAGGGGACGGGAGGGGCACAGATACGCAGTATTTT.

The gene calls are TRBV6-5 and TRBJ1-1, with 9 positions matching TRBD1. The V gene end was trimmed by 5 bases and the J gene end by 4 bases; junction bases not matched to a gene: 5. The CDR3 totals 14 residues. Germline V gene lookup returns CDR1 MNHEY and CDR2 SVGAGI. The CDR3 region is CASSTLTGGTEAFF. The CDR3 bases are TGTGCCAGCAGTACCCTGACAGGGGGCACTGAAGCTTTCTTT.

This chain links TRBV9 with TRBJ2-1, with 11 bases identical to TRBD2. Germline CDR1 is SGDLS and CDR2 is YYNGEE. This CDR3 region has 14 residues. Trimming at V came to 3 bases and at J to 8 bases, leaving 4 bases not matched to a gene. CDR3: CASSGSGGVYEQFF. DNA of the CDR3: TGTGCCAGCAGCGGTAGCGGGGGGGTGTATGAGCAGTTCTTC.

For the CDR3, the DNA is TGTGCCAGCAGCTTAGGGGCGGGAGTTTTCAATGAGCAGTTCTTC. This codes for CASSLGAGVFNEQFF. The chain couples TRBV7-8 to TRBJ2-1, with 7 bases that match TRBD2. The length of the CDR3 is 15 residues. CDR1 SGHVS and CDR2 FQNEAQ come from the germline V gene. The V gene end was trimmed by 1 base and the J gene end by 6 bases; junction bases not matched to a gene: 6.

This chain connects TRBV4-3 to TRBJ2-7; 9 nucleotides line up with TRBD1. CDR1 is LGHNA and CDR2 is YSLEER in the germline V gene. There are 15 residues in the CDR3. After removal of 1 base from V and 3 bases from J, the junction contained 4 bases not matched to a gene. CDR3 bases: TGCGCCAGCAGCCAAGCGGAGACAGGGGGCTACGAGCAGTACTTC. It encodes CASSQAETGGYEQYF.

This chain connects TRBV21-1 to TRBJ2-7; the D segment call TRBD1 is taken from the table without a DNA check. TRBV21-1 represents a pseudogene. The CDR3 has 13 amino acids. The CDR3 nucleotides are TGTGCCAGCAGCAAAGTGACAGGGGGCGAGCAGTACTTC. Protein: CASSKVTGGEQYF.